A single T cell receptor beta chain is shown here with its context. Antigen: not known. Use of 60 Vbeta and 13 Jbeta primers characterized the PCR. TCRdb's copy holds only in-frame clones and misses some; the assay was immunoSEQ multiplex PCR. The table has about 180,000 clones, around four fifths seen once; the top ten hold 0.95% to 1.5%. This sample is drawn from a study of cytomegalovirus exposure and HLA in healthy donors. Study as a whole: Unique TCRs from HLA-typed donors, some 85 million of them, were held in an early data release.

General study results and limits: TCR sequences were mostly rare, though some public TCRs occurred in many donors. It emerged from a later analysis that several of the most significant clusters appeared to be linked to common viral pathogens.

This CDR3 contains 13 residues. V was pared by 5 bases and J by 5 bases, with 13 bases between. Looked up from germline, CDR1 is SGHRS and CDR2 is YFSETQ. The TCR sequence derives from a boy aged 2 to 10 in good health and CMV-seronegative. Sample: PBMCs. The chain links TRBV5-1 to TRBJ2-5; D ambiguous. CDR3 region: CASSPEPTETQYF. The CDR3 DNA reads TGCGCCAGCAGTCCGGAGCCCACGGAGACCCAGTACTTC.